This T cell receptor (beta chain) was profiled in a study of blood T cell repertoires in COVID-19. About the research overall: From the United States, Italy and Spain came samples of acute and convalescent COVID-19. PBMCs, B-cell-depleted T cells, or T cells provided the cDNA or gDNA that made up the material.

The CDR3 has 16 amino acids. The germline V gene encodes CDR1 ENHRY and CDR2 SYGVKD. Study processing details: Amplifying reference gene primers gave estimates of nucleated cell counts. Repertoires were generated with immunoSEQ multiplex PCR, while TCRdb's copy carries only in-frame clones and drops some. V, J and clone size were drawn from that table, and D and trimming were deduced from the DNA. The sample holds fewer than 250,000 clones, under 90% seen once. Patients of the Seattle cohort, enrolled during active infection, were followed longitudinally. With regard to this clone: Its ends do not fully match the called genes, so a read error is possible.

The sequence came from a man in his fifties with COVID-19, enrolled during active disease. The sequenced material came from peripheral blood. The gene calls are TRBV10-3 and TRBJ2-5, with 12 bases identical to TRBD2. For the CDR3, the DNA is TGTGCCGTCAGTAGTGGACTAGCGGGGCACCAAGAGACCCAGTACTTC. Amino acids: CAVSSGLAGHQETQYF.